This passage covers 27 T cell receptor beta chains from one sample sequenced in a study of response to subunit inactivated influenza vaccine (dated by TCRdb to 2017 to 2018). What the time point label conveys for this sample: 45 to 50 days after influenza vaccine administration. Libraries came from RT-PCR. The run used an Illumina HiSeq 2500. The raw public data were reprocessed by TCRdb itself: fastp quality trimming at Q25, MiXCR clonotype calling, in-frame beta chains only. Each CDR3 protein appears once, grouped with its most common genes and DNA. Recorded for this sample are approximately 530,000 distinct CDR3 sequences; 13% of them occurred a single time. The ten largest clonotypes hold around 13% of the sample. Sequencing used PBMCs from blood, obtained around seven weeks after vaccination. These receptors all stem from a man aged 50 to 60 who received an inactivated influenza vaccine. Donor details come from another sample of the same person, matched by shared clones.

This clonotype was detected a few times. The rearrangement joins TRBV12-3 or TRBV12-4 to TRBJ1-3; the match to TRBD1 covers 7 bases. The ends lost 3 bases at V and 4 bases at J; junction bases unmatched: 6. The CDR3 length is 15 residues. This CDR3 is CASSLTGLAGNTIYF. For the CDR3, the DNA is TGTGCCAGCAGTTTGACAGGGCTAGCAGGAAACACCATATATTTT.

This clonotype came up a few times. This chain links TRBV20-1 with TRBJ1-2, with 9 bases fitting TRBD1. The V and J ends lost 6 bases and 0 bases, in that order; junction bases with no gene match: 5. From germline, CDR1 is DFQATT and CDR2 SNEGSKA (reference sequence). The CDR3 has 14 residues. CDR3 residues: CSAPTGGTNYGYTF. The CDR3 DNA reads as TGCAGTGCACCTACAGGGGGCACTAACTATGGCTACACCTTC.

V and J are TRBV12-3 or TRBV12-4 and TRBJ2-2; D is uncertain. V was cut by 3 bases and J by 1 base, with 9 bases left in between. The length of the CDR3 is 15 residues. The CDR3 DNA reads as TGTGCCAGCAGTTTCGAAGGAGTGAACACCGGGGAGCTGTTTTTT. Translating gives CASSFEGVNTGELFF.

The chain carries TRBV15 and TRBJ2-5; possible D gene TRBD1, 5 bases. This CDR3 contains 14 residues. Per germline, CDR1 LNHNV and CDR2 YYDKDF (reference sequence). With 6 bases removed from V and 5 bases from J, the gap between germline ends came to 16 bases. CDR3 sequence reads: CATSLDKVSETQYF. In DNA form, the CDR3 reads TGTGCCACCAGTTTGGACAAGGTATCGGAGACCCAGTACTTC.

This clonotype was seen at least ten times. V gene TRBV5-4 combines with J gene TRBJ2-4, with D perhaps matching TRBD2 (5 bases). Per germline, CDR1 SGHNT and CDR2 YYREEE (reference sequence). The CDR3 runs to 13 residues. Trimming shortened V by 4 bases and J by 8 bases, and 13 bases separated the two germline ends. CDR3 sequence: CASSRAEEDIQYF. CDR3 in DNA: TGTGCCAGCAGCCGGGCCGAGGAGGACATTCAGTACTTC. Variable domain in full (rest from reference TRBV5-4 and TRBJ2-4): ETGVTQSPTHLIKTRGQQVTLRCSSQSGHNTVSWYQQALGQGPQFIFQYYREEENGRGNFPPRFSGLQFPNYSSELNVNALELDDSALYLCASSRAEEDIQYFGAGTRLSVL.

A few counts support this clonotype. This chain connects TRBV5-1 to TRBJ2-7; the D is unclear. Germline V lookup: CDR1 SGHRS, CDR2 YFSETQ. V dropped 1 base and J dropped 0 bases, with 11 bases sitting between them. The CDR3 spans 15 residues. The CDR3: CASSLSPTFSYEQYF. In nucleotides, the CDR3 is TGCGCCAGCAGCTTGAGTCCGACCTTCTCCTACGAGCAGTACTTC.

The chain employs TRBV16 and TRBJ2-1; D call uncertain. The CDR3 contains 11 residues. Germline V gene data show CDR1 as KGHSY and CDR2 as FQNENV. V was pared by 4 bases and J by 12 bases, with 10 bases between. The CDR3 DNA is TGTGCCAGCAGCCTTTTGGATGGGCAGTTCTTC. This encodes CASSLLDGQFF.

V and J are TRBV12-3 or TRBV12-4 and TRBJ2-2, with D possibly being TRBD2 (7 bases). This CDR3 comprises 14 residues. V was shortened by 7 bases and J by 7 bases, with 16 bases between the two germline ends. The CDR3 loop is CASNPGGPLGELFF. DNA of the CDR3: TGTGCCAGCAACCCGGGGGGCCCGCTCGGGGAGCTGTTTTTT.

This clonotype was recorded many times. This CDR3 is CASSPGTSGIIAETQYF. The CDR3 DNA reads TGCGCCAGCAGCCCCGGGACTAGCGGGATAATTGCAGAGACCCAGTACTTC. The genes are TRBV5-1 and TRBJ2-5, with TRBD2 identical over 13 bases. Germline V gene data show CDR1 as SGHRS and CDR2 as YFSETQ. J lost 4 bases, V lost 4 bases, and 10 bases had no gene match. The CDR3 is 17 amino acids. Supplemented by reference TRBV5-1 and TRBJ2-5, the full variable domain reads KAGVTQTPRYLIKTRGQQVTLSCSPISGHRSVSWYQQTPGQGLQFLFEYFSETQRNKGNFPGRFSGRQFSNSRSEMNVSTLELGDSALYLCASSPGTSGIIAETQYFGPGTRLLVL.

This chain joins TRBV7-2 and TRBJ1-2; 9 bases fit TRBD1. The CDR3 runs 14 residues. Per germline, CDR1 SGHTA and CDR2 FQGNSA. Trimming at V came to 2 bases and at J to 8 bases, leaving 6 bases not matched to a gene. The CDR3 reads CASSLNGQGKGYTF. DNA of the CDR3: TGTGCCAGCAGCTTAAACGGACAGGGGAAGGGCTACACCTTC.

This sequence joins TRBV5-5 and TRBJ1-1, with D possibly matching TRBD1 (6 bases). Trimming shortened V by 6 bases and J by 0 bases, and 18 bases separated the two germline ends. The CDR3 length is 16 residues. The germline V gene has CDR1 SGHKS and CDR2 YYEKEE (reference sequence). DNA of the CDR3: TGTGCCAGCAATCCCTCGACAGGTATATTGAACACTGAAGCTTTCTTT. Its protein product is CASNPSTGILNTEAFF. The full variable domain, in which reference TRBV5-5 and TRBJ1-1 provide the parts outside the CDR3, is DAGVTQSPTHLIKTRGQQVTLRCSPISGHKSVSWYQQVLGQGPQFIFQYYEKEERGRGNFPDRFSARQFPNYSSELNVNALLLGDSALYLCASNPSTGILNTEAFFGQGTRLTVV.

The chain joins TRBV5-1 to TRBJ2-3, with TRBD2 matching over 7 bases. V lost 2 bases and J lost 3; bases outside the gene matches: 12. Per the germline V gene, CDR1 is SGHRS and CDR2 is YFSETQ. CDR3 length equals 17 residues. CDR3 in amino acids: CASSFGGGIPFTDTQYF. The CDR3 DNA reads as TGCGCCAGCAGCTTCGGCGGGGGAATACCCTTTACAGATACGCAGTATTTT.

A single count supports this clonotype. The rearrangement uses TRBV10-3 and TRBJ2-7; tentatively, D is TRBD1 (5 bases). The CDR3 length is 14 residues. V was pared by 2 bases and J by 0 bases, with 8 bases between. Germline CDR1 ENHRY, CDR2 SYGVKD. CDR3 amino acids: CAISEPDTSYEQYF. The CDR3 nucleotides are TGTGCCATCAGTGAGCCGGACACCTCCTACGAGCAGTACTTC.

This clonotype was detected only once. CDR3 in amino acids: CASKLEVGETQYF. The CDR3 region has the DNA TGTGCCAGCAAGCTTGAAGTCGGAGAGACCCAGTACTTC. This chain uses TRBV6-1 with TRBJ2-5; unclear D gene. V dropped 7 bases and J dropped 4 bases, with 13 bases sitting between them. Looked up from germline, CDR1 is MNHNS and CDR2 is SASEGT. This CDR3 is built from 13 residues.

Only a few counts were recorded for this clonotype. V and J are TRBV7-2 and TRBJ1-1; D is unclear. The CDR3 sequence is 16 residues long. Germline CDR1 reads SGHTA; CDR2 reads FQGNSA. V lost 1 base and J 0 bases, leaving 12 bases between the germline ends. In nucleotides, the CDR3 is TGTGCCAGCAGCTTAGTTTTCGGAGGGATGAACACTGAAGCTTTCTTT. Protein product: CASSLVFGGMNTEAFF.

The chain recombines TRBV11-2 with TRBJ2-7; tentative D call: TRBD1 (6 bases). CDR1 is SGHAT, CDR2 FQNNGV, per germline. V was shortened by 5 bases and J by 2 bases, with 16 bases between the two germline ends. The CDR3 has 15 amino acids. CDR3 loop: CASSIIQGLAYEQYF. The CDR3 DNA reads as TGTGCCAGCAGCATTATCCAGGGGTTAGCCTACGAGCAGTACTTC.

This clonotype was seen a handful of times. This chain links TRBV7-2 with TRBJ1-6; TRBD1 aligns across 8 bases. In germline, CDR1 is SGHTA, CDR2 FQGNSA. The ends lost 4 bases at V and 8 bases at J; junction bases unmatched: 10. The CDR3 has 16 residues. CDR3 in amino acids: CASSSPGQGGDSPLHF. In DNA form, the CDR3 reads TGTGCCAGCAGCTCGCCCGGACAGGGCGGTGATTCACCCCTCCACTTT.

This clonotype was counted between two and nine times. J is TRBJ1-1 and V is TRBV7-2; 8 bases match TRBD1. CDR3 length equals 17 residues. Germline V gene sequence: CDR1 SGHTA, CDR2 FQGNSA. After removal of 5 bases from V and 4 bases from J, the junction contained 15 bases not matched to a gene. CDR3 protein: CASSHFLGTGQSTEAFF. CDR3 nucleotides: TGTGCCAGCAGCCACTTTTTAGGGACAGGACAAAGCACTGAAGCTTTCTTT.

The CDR3 DNA follows: TGCAGCGTTGATGCAGGCCGCGAGCAGTACTTC. This gives the protein CSVDAGREQYF. The genes are TRBV29-1 and TRBJ2-7; D is uncertain. V dropped 3 bases and J dropped 6 bases, with 9 bases sitting between them. The CDR3 runs to 11 residues. Germline CDR1 reads SQVTM; CDR2 reads ANQGSEA.

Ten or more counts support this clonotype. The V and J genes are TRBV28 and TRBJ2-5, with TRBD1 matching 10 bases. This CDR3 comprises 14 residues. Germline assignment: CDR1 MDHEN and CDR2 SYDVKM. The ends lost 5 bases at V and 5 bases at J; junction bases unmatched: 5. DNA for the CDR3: TGTGCCAGCAGTCGGGACAGGGGAGGGGAGACCCAGTACTTC. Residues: CASSRDRGGETQYF.

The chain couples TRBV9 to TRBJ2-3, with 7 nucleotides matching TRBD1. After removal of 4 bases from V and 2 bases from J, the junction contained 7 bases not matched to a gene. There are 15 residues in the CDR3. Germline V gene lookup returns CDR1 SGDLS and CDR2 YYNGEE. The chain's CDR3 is CASSSDRDVTDTQYF. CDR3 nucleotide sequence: TGTGCCAGCAGCTCAGACAGGGATGTCACAGATACGCAGTATTTT. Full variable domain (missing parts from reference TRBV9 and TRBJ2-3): DSGVTQTPKHLITATGQRVTLRCSPRSGDLSVYWYQQSLDQGLQFLIQYYNGEERAKGNILERFSAQQFPDLHSELNLSSLELGDSALYFCASSSDRDVTDTQYFGPGTRLTVL.

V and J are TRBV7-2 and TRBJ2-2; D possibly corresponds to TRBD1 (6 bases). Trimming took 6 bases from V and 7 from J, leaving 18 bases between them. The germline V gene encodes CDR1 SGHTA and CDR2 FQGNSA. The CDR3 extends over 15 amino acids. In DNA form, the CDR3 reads TGTGCCAGCAGAGGGGCCAGGGGTGGCGGCGGGGAGCTGTTTTTT. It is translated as CASRGARGGGGELFF.

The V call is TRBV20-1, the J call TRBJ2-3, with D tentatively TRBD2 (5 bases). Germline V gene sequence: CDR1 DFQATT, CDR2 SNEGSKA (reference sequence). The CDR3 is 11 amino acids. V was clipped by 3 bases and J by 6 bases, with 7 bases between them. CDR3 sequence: CSASGKDTQYF. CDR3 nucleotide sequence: TGCAGTGCTAGCGGGAAGGATACGCAGTATTTT.

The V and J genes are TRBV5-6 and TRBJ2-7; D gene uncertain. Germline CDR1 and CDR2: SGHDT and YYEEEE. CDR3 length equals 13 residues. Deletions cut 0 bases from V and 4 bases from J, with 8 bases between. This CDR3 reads CASSLDSKYEQYF. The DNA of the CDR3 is TGTGCCAGCAGCTTGGACAGTAAATACGAGCAGTACTTC.

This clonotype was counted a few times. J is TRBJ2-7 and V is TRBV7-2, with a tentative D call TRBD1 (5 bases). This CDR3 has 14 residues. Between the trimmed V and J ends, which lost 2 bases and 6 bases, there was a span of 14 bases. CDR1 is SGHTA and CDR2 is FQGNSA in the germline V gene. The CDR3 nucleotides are TGTGCCAGCAGCTTAACCCAGGGTGGCTTCGAGCAGTACTTC. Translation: CASSLTQGGFEQYF.

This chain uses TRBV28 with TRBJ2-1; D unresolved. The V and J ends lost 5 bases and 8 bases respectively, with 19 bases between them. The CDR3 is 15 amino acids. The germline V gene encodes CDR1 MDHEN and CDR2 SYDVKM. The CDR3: CASSITRNLRDEQFF. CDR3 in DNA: TGTGCCAGCAGTATCACTCGGAACCTACGTGATGAGCAGTTCTTC.

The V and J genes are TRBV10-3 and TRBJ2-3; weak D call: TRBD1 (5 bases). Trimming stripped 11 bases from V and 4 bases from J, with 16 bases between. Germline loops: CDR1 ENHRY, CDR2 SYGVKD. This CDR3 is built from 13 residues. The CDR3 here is CAVWGIQADTQYF. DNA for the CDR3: TGTGCCGTATGGGGAATACAGGCAGATACGCAGTATTTT.